This T cell receptor beta chain stems from a study of monozygotic twins with inflammatory bowel disease. Study-level points and caveats: T cell subtypes that differed could not be told apart. Healthy co-twins had higher TCRbeta inverse Simpson diversity than their IBD twins.

A note on this clonotype: The antigen remains unidentified.

TCRdb re-analyzed the 5' RACE reads; it lists each CDR3 protein once, without DNA. The listing contains over 150,000 distinct CDR3 sequences. The CDR3 loop spans 14 amino acids. Sequencing was carried out using blood. This clonotype originated in a human donor with ulcerative colitis or Crohn's disease, or a healthy co-twin of an affected twin (not recorded which). The chain carries TRBV12-3 or TRBV12-4 and TRBJ1-6; absent DNA, TCRdb's TRBD1 call cannot be checked. CDR3 amino acids: CASSSGVPDSPLHF.